The 23 T cell receptor beta chains presented below share a single source sample, sequenced in a study of liver allograft versus peripheral blood T cells. Across the whole study: Transplanted-liver and recipient peripheral blood T cell receptor repertoires were compared.

One entry per CDR3 protein results from TCRdb running MiXCR on the reads. In the table there are 3,000 or so distinct CDR3 sequences, about 14% of which are singletons. These receptors all come from a human patient who had a liver transplant. Some T cells may arise from the graft donor.

This clonotype qualifies as large. The chain recombines TRBV18 with TRBJ2-2; 7 bases line up with TRBD1. The CDR3 loop spans 13 amino acids. CDR1 and CDR2 from the germline V gene are KGHSH and LQKENI. V lost 10 bases and J lost 3; bases outside the gene matches: 5. The CDR3 DNA reads as TGTGCCATCCCGGGACAGTACACCGGGGAGCTGTTTTTT. This codes for CAIPGQYTGELFF.

Of note for this clonotype: A read error may be the cause here, since a much bigger clone is one base away. This chain links TRBV15 with TRBJ2-7; TRBD1 agrees at 8 bases. CDR3 length: 15 amino acids. The V and J ends lost 1 base and 3 bases, in that order; junction bases with no gene match: 5. Germline V gives CDR1 LNHNV, CDR2 YYDKDF (reference sequence). This CDR3 reads CATSRVWTGFYEQYF. CDR3 bases: TGTGCCACCAGCAGAGTTTGGACAGGGTTCTACGAGCAGTACTTC.

In the case of this clonotype: A far larger clone is one base from this, pointing to a likely read error. The V gene is TRBV10-3, the J gene TRBJ1-6; 8 bases are a match to TRBD1. CDR1 is ENHRY, CDR2 SYGVKD, per germline. Trimming took 5 bases from V and 1 from J; bases not matched to a gene: 13. The CDR3 runs 19 residues. CDR3 sequence: CAISYLRGQGGSYNSPLHF. The CDR3 nucleotides read TGTGCCATCAGTTACCTCCGCGGACAGGGAGGATCCTATAATTCACCCCTCCACTTT.

Turning to this clonotype: Just one base apart from a much larger clone, this may be a read error. The rearrangement uses TRBV27 and TRBJ2-7; possibly TRBD2 for D (6 bases). This CDR3 has 16 residues. Germline CDR1 MNHEY, CDR2 SMNVEV (reference sequence). CDR3 protein: CASSLSSGTGSYEQSF. The CDR3 coding sequence is TGTGCCAGCAGTTTATCTTCCGGGACTGGTTCCTACGAGCAGTCCTTC.

Within the sample, this clonotype is medium-sized. The chain uses TRBV6-1 and TRBJ2-7, with 7 bases identical to TRBD1. The CDR3 covers 15 residues. The junction had 10 bases not matched to a gene; V was cut back by 3 bases and J by 5 bases. Germline-derived CDR1 and CDR2 are MNHNS and SASEGT. CDR3 in amino acids: CASSDAPGGSNEQYF. The CDR3 coding sequence is TGTGCCAGCAGTGATGCGCCAGGGGGTAGTAACGAGCAGTACTTC.

In its sample, this clonotype is medium-sized. The rearrangement joins TRBV28 to TRBJ1-5; no clear D. The CDR3 loop spans 15 amino acids. In germline, CDR1 is MDHEN, CDR2 SYDVKM. V lost 2 bases to trimming and J lost 2 bases, with 10 bases between them. This CDR3 is CASSLGRWGNQPQHF. The CDR3 region has the DNA TGTGCCAGCAGTTTAGGCAGGTGGGGCAATCAGCCCCAGCATTTT.

Many counts were recorded for this clonotype. This chain uses TRBV6-5 with TRBJ2-2; D is ambiguous. The CDR3 consists of 12 residues. Germline-derived CDR1 and CDR2 are MNHEY and SVGAGI. V gave up 7 bases and J gave up 0 bases, with 3 bases separating them. CDR3 sequence: CASTPNTGELFF. In DNA form, the CDR3 reads TGTGCCAGCACCCCGAACACCGGGGAGCTGTTTTTT.

The chain links TRBV6-6 to TRBJ2-1; the D is unclear. Germline V gene data show CDR1 as MNHNY and CDR2 as SVGAGI (reference sequence). The CDR3 loop spans 16 amino acids. Trimming cost V 6 bases and J 13 bases, with 28 bases left between them. The CDR3, as DNA: TGTGCCAGCAGCCCCCTGGGGATGGACCCGGCGGCCCGTCAGTTCTTC. Translating gives CASSPLGMDPAARQFF.

By frequency in the sample, this clonotype is medium-sized (0.01 to 0.1%). The chain recombines TRBV6-1 with TRBJ2-3, with 12 bases that match TRBD2. Germline-derived CDR1 and CDR2 are MNHNS and SASEGT. The V segment lost 4 bases and the J segment 4 bases; nucleotides outside the gene matches: 3. The CDR3 covers 15 residues. The CDR3 DNA reads TGTGCCAGCAGTGCGACTAGCGGGGGCCCAGATACGCAGTATTTT. This gives the protein CASSATSGGPDTQYF.

This clonotype was seen ten or more times. The chain uses TRBV27 and TRBJ2-7; TRBD1 might be the D (5 bases). V dropped 6 bases and J dropped 1 base, with 10 bases sitting between them. The CDR3 spans 13 residues. Germline CDR1 MNHEY, CDR2 SMNVEV (reference sequence). CDR3 sequence: CASRRTRSYEQYF. As DNA, the CDR3 is TGTGCCAGCAGGCGGACACGGTCCTACGAGCAGTACTTC.

In regard to this clonotype: A single base is all that separates this from a far larger clone, so a read error is likely. J is TRBJ2-7 and V is TRBV6-2 or TRBV6-3; D might be TRBD2 (6 bases). Per germline, CDR1 MNHEY and CDR2 SVGEGT. Trimming stripped 4 bases from V and 7 bases from J, with 23 bases between. The CDR3 consists of 16 residues. The CDR3 loop reads CASSCRESPPYNEQYF. The DNA of the CDR3 is TGTGCCAGCAGTTGTCGGGAGAGCCCTCCCTACAATGAGCAGTACTTC.

In the case of this clonotype: Being one base from a much bigger clone, this may be a read error. The chain has TRBV10-3 and TRBJ2-1; D perhaps matches TRBD1 (5 bases). Germline lookup yields CDR1 ENHRY and CDR2 SYGVKD. The CDR3 is 16 amino acids. The CDR3, as DNA: TGTGCCATCAGTGAATCCAGGGATGTAAACTACAATGAGCGGTTCTTC. Protein product: CAISESRDVNYNERFF.

The CDR3: CASSGGGAYEQYF. CDR3 coding DNA: TGTGCCAGCAGCGGTGGGGGAGCCTACGAGCAGTACTTC. The V gene is TRBV9, the J gene TRBJ2-7, with D possibly called TRBD1 or TRBD2 (5 bases each). The germline V gene has CDR1 SGDLS and CDR2 YYNGEE. The CDR3 runs to 13 residues. The germline V and J ends were trimmed by 3 bases and 2 bases, with 9 bases remaining between them.

On this clonotype itself: A much larger clonotype is one base distant, so this may be a read error. The chain recombines TRBV27 with TRBJ1-5; 7 bases fit TRBD1. There are 15 residues in the CDR3. Trimming removed 6 bases from V and 4 bases from J; junction bases left unmatched: 9. Germline CDR1 MNHEY, CDR2 SMNVEV (reference sequence). CDR3 protein: CASRSGTEANQPQHF. CDR3 sequence (DNA): TGTGCCAGCAGATCCGGGACAGAGGCGAATCAGCCCCAGCATTTT.

The V gene is TRBV16, the J gene TRBJ2-2; D is unclear. V dropped 2 bases and J dropped 1 base, with 11 bases sitting between them. The CDR3 has 16 amino acids. Germline CDR1 KGHSY, CDR2 FQNENV. For the CDR3, the DNA is TGTGCCAGCAGCCAACTTCTACCCGGGAACACCGGGGAGCTGTTTTTT. This translates into CASSQLLPGNTGELFF.

This clonotype showed up just a few times. The chain links TRBV7-9 to TRBJ1-6; TRBD1 matches 7 bases. V lost 1 base and J lost 8; bases outside the gene matches: 2. The CDR3 sequence is 14 residues long. The germline gives CDR1 SEHNR, CDR2 FQNEAQ (reference sequence). CDR3 region: CASSLVQGDSPLHF. In DNA form, the CDR3 reads TGTGCCAGCAGCTTAGTTCAGGGGGATTCACCCCTCCACTTT.

The table lists this clonotype with many counts. J is TRBJ2-1 and V is TRBV15; D unclear. Germline V lookup: CDR1 LNHNV, CDR2 YYDKDF (reference sequence). The CDR3 runs 16 residues. Trimming took off 0 bases at V and 3 bases at J, with 12 bases between the two ends. The CDR3 spells CATSRDLNNFYNEQFF. For the CDR3, the DNA is TGTGCCACCAGCAGAGATCTGAACAACTTCTACAATGAGCAGTTCTTC.

The chain is built from TRBV7-9 and TRBJ2-7, with no clear D. The germline CDR1 and CDR2 sequences are SEHNR and FQNEAQ (reference sequence). This CDR3 is built from 14 residues. V was shortened by 1 base and J by 3 bases, with 10 bases between the two germline ends. The CDR3 coding sequence is TGTGCCAGCAGCTTAGGCAGGCGAGGCTACGAGCAGTACTTC. Amino acids: CASSLGRRGYEQYF.

Within the sample, this clonotype is medium-sized. V is TRBV19 and J is TRBJ1-3; 7 bases fit TRBD1. The CDR3 sequence is 18 residues long. After removal of 10 bases from V and 3 bases from J, the junction contained 21 bases not matched to a gene. Germline V CDR1 and CDR2: LNHDA, SQIVND (reference sequence). The CDR3: CAISGQILTRCSGNTIYF. The CDR3 region has the DNA TGTGCCATTTCGGGACAGATATTGACCAGGTGTAGTGGAAACACCATATATTTT.

This clonotype rates as medium-sized. V gene TRBV7-9 combines with J gene TRBJ1-1; TRBD1 agrees at 8 bases. The CDR3 contains 14 residues. Trimming removed 8 bases from V and 6 bases from J; junction bases left unmatched: 11. The germline V gene has CDR1 SEHNR and CDR2 FQNEAQ (reference sequence). The CDR3: CASRAGGLEPEAFF. In DNA form, the CDR3 reads TGTGCCAGCCGGGCAGGGGGCTTGGAACCTGAAGCTTTCTTT.

Sample share makes this clonotype medium-sized (0.01 to 0.1%). The rearrangement links TRBV19 to TRBJ1-5; D not certain. V was pared by 7 bases and J by 6 bases, with 13 bases between. The germline CDR1 and CDR2 sequences are LNHDA and SQIVND (reference sequence). The CDR3 extends over 13 amino acids. For the CDR3, the DNA is TGTGCCAGTAAATTGTCAGGCGTTCAGCCCCAGCATTTT. It encodes CASKLSGVQPQHF.

Only a few counts were recorded for this clonotype. The chain carries TRBV5-5 and TRBJ1-5; D is perhaps TRBD1 (5 bases). Germline CDR1 and CDR2: SGHKS and YYEKEE (reference sequence). This CDR3 is 15 amino acids long. V gave up 0 bases and J gave up 7 bases, with 14 bases separating them. CDR3 sequence: CASSLEGVEKQPQHF. In DNA form, the CDR3 reads TGTGCCAGCAGCTTGGAAGGGGTTGAGAAACAGCCCCAGCATTTT. The complete variable domain, with remaining parts taken from reference TRBV5-5 and TRBJ1-5, reads DAGVTQSPTHLIKTRGQQVTLRCSPISGHKSVSWYQQVLGQGPQFIFQYYEKEERGRGNFPDRFSARQFPNYSSELNVNALLLGDSALYLCASSLEGVEKQPQHFGDGTRLSIL.

Points on this clonotype: This probably arose from a read error, given a far larger clone one base away. The chain employs TRBV6-5 and TRBJ2-7; 9 bases are a match to TRBD2. Losses at the gene ends were 5 bases for V and 6 bases for J; bases not matched to a gene: 11. Germline V CDR1 and CDR2: MNHEY, SVGAGI. This CDR3 is built from 15 residues. For the CDR3, the DNA is TGTGCCAGCAGTGAATTTGCGGGAGGGTCCGTCGAGCAGTACTTC. Translation gives CASSEFAGGSVEQYF.